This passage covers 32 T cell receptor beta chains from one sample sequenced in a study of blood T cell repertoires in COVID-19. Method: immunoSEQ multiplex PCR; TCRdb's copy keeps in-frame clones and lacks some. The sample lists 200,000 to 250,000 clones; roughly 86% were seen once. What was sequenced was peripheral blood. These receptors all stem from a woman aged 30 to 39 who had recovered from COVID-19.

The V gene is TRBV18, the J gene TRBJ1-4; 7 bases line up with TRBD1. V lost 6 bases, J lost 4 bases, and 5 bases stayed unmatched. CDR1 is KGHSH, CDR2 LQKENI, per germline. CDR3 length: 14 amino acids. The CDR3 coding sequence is TGTGCCAGCTCGATCGGGACAGTTAATGAAAAACTGTTTTTT. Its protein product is CASSIGTVNEKLFF. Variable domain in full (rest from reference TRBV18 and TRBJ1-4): NAGVMQNPRHLVRRRGQEARLRCSPMKGHSHVYWYRQLPEEGLKFMVYLQKENIIDESGMPKERFSAEFPKEGPSILRIQQVVRGDSAAYFCASSIGTVNEKLFFGSGTQLSVL.

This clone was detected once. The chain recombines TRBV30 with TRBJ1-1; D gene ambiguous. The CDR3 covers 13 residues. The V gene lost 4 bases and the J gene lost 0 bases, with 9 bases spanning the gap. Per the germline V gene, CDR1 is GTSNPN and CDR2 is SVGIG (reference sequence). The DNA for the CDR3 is TGTGCCTGGACGTACTTCCTGAACACTGAAGCTTTCTTT. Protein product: CAWTYFLNTEAFF. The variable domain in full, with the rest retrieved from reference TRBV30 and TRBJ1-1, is SQTIHQWPATLVQPVGSPLSLECTVEGTSNPNLYWYRQAAGRGLQLLFYSVGIGQISSEVPQNLSASRPQDRQFILSSKKLLLSDSGFYLCAWTYFLNTEAFFGQGTRLTVV.

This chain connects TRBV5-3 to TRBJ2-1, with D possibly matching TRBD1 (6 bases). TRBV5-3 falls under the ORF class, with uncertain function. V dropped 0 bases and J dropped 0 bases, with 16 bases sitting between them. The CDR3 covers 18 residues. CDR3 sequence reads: CARSLAFGDNSSYNEQFF. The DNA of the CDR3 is TGTGCCAGAAGCTTGGCATTCGGGGACAACAGCTCCTACAATGAGCAGTTCTTC.

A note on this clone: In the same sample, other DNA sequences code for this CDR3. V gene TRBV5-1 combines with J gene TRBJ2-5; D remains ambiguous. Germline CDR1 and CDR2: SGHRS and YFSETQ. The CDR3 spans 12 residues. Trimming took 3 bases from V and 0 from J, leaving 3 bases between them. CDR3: CASSYNQETQYF. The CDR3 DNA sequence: TGCGCCAGCAGCTATAACCAAGAGACCCAGTACTTC.

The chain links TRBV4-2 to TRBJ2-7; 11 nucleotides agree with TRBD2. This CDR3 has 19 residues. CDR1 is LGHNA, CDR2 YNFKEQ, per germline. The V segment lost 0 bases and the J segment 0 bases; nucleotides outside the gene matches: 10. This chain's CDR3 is CASSQDRLAGGTSSYEQYF. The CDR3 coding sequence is TGTGCCAGCAGCCAAGATCGGCTAGCGGGGGGAACAAGCTCCTACGAGCAGTACTTC.

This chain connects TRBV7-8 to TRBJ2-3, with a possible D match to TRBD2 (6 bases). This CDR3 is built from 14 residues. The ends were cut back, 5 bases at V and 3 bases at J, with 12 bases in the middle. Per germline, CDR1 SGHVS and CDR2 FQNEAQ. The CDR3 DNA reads TGTGCCAGCAGCGGAGGCGGGGTAACAGATACGCAGTATTTT. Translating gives CASSGGGVTDTQYF. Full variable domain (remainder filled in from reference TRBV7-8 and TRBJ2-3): GAGVSQSPRYKVAKRGQDVALRCDPISGHVSLFWYQQALGQGPEFLTYFQNEAQLDKSGLPSDRFFAERPEGSVSTLKIQRTQQEDSAVYLCASSGGGVTDTQYFGPGTRLTVL.

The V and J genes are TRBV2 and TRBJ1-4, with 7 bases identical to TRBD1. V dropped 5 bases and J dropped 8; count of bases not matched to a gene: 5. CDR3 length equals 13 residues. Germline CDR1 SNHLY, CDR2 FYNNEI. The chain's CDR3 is CASSYGTEEKLFF. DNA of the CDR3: TGTGCCAGCAGTTACGGGACAGAGGAAAAACTGTTTTTT. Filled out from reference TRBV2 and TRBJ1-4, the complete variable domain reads EPEVTQTPSHQVTQMGQEVILRCVPISNHLYFYWYRQILGQKVEFLVSFYNNEISEKSEIFDDQFSVERPDGSNFTLKIRSTKLEDSAMYFCASSYGTEEKLFFGSGTQLSVL.

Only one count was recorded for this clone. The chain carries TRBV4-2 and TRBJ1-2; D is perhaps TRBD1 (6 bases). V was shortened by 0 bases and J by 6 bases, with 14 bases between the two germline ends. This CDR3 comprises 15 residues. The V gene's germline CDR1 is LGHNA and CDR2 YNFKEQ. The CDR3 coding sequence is TGTGCCAGCAGCCAAGATCGTGCGGGGGCGGATGGCTACACCTTC. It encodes CASSQDRAGADGYTF.

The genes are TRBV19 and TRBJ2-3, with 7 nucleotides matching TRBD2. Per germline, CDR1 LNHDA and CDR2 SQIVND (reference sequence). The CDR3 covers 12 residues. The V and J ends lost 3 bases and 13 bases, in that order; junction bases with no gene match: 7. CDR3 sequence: CASSIGRGRKYF. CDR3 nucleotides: TGTGCCAGTAGTATTGGGAGGGGTAGGAAGTATTTT.

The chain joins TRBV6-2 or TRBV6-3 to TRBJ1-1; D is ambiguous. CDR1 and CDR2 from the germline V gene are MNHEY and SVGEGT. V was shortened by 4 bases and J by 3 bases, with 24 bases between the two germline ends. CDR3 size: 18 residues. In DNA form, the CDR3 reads TGTGCCAGCAGTTCCCCCATTCGGGCCGGGGAGACCGACACTGAAGCTTTCTTT. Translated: CASSSPIRAGETDTEAFF.

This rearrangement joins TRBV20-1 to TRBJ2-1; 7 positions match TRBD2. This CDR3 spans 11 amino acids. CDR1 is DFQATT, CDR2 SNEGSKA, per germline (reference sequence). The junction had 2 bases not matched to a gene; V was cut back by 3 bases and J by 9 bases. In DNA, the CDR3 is TGCAGTGCTAGTCGGGAGGTTGAGCAGTTCTTC. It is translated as CSASREVEQFF.

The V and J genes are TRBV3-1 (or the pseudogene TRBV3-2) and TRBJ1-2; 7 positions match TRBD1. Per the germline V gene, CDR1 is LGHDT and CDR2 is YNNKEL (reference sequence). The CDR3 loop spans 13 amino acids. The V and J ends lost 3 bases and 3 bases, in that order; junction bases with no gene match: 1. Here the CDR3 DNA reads TGTGCCAGCAGCCATGACAGGGACTATGGCTACACCTTC. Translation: CASSHDRDYGYTF.

CDR3 sequence (DNA): TGTGCCAGCAGAATCAGGGAATCCTCGGACTACACCTTC. Residues: CASRIRESSDYTF. V and J are TRBV2 and TRBJ1-2; D possibly corresponds to TRBD1 (5 bases). The length of the CDR3 is 13 residues. Looked up from germline, CDR1 is SNHLY and CDR2 is FYNNEI. Trimming took 6 bases from V and 10 from J, leaving 18 bases between them.

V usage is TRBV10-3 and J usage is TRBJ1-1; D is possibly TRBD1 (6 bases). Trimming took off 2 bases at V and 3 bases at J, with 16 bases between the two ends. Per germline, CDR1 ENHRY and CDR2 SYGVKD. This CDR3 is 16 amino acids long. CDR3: CAISEPARGSDTEAFF. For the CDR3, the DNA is TGTGCCATCAGTGAGCCGGCCAGGGGATCAGACACTGAAGCTTTCTTT.

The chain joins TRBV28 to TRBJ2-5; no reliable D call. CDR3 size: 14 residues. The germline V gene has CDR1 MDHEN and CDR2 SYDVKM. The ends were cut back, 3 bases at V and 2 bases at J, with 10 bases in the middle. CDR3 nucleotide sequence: TGTGCCAGCAGTTTGGCTTCCAGGCAAGAGACCCAGTACTTC. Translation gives CASSLASRQETQYF.

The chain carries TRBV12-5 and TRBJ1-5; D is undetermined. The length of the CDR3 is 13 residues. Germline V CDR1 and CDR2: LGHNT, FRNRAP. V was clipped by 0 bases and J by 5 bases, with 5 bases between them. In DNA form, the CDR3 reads TGTGCTAGTGGTTTGGTACGGGATCAGCCCCAGCATTTT. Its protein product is CASGLVRDQPQHF.

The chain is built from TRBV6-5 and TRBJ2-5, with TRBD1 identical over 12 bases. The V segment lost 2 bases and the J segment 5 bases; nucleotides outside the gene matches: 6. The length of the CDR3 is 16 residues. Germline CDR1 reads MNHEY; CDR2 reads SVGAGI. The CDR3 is CASSYPGTGGAETQYF. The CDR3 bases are TGTGCCAGCAGTTACCCCGGGACAGGGGGCGCGGAGACCCAGTACTTC.

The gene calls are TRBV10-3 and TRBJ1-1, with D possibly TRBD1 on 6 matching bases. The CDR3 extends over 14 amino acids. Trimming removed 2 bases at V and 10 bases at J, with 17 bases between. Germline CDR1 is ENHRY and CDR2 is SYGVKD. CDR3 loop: CAISEDPTGGVAFF. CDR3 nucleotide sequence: TGTGCCATCAGTGAGGATCCGACAGGAGGTGTAGCTTTCTTT.

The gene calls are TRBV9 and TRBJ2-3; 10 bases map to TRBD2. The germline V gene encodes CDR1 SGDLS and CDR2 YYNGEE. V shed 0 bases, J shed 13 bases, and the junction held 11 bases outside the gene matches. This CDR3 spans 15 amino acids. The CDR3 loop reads CASSVDASGGLLEYF. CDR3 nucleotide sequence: TGTGCCAGCAGCGTAGATGCTAGCGGGGGACTATTGGAGTATTTT.

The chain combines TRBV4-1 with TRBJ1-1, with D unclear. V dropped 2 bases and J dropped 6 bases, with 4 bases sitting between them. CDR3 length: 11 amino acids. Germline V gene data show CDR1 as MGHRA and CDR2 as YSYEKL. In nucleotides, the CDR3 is TGCGCCAGCAGCCAACGGTCTGAAGCTTTCTTT. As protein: CASSQRSEAFF.

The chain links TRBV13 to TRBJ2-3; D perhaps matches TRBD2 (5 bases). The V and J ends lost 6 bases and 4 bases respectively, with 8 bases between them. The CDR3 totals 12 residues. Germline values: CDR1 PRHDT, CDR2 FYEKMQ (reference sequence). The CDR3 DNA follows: TGTGCCAGCAGTTCGCGGGCAGATACGCAGTATTTT. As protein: CASSSRADTQYF.

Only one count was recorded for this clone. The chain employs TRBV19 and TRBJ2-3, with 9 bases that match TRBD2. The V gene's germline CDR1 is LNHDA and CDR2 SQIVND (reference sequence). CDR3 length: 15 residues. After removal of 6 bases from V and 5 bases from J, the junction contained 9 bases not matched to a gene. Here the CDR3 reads CASSHSGGRRDTQYF. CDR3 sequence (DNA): TGTGCCAGTAGCCATAGCGGGGGAAGAAGAGATACGCAGTATTTT. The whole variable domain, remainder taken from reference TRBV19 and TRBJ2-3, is DGGITQSPKYLFRKEGQNVTLSCEQNLNHDAMYWYRQDPGQGLRLIYYSQIVNDFQKGDIAEGYSVSREKKESFPLTVTSAQKNPTAFYLCASSHSGGRRDTQYFGPGTRLTVL.

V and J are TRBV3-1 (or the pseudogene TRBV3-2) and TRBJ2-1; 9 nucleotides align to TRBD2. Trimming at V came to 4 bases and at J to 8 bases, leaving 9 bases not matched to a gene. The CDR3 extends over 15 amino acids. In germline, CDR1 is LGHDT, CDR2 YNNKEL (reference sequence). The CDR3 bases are TGTGCCAGCAGCCCTCTAGCGGGGCTCTCGGATGAGCAGTTCTTC. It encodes CASSPLAGLSDEQFF.

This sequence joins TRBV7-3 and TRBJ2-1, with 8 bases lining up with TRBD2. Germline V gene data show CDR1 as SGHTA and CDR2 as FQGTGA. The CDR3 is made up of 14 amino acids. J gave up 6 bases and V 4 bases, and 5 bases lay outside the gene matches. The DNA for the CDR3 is TGTGCCAGCAGCTCGGGGGGGCCTTCCAATGAGCAGTTCTTC. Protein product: CASSSGGPSNEQFF.

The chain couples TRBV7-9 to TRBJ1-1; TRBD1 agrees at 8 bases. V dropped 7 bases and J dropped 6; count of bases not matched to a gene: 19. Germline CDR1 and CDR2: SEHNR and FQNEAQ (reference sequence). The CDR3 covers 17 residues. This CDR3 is CASTLLRQGLREAEAFF. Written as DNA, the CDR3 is TGTGCCAGCACCCTTTTACGACAGGGGTTAAGGGAGGCTGAAGCTTTCTTT.

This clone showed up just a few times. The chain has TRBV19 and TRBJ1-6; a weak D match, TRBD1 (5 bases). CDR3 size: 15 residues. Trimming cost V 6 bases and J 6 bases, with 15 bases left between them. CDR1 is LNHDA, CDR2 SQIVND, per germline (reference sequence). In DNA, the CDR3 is TGTGCCAGTAGGGAACAGGTTTTGGGTAATTCACCCCTCCACTTT. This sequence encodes CASREQVLGNSPLHF.

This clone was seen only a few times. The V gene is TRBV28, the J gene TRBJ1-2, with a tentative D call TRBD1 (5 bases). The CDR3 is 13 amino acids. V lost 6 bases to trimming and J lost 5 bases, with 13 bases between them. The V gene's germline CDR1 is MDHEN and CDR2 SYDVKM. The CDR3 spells CASSSLDSYGYTF. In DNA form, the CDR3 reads TGTGCCAGCAGCTCATTAGACAGTTATGGCTACACCTTC.

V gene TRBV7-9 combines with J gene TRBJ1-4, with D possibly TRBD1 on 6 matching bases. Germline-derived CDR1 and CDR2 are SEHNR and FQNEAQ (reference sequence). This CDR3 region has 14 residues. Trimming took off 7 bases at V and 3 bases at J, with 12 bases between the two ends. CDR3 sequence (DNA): TGTGCCAGCATCGCAGGGGTTGCTAATGAAAAACTGTTTTTT. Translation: CASIAGVANEKLFF.

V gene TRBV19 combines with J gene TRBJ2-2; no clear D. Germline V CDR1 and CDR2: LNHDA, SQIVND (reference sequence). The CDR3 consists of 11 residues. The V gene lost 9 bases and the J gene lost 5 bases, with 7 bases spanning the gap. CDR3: CASSVTGELFF. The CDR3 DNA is TGTGCCAGCTCCGTGACCGGGGAGCTGTTTTTT.

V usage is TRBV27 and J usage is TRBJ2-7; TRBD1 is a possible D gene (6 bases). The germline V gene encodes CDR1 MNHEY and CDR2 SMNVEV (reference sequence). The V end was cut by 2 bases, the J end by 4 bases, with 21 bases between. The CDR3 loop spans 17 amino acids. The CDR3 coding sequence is TGTGCCAGCAGTTTAGAATGGGGCGACAGGTCGTCGTACGAGCAGTACTTC. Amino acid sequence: CASSLEWGDRSSYEQYF.

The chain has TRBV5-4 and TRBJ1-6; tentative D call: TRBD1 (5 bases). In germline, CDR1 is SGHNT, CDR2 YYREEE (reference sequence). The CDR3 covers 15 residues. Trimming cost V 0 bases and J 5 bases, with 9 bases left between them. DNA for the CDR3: TGTGCCAGCAGCTTGGCGCTCAGGGATAATTCACCCCTCCACTTT. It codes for CASSLALRDNSPLHF. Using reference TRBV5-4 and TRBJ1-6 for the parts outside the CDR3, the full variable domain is ETGVTQSPTHLIKTRGQQVTLRCSSQSGHNTVSWYQQALGQGPQFIFQYYREEENGRGNFPPRFSGLQFPNYSSELNVNALELDDSALYLCASSLALRDNSPLHFGNGTRLTVT.

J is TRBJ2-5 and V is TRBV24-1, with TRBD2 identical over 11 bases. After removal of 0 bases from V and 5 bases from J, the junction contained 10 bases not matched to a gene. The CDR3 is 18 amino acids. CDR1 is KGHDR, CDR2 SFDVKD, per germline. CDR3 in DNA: TGTGCCACCAGTGATTTGGGACTAGCGGGCCACCTGGAGGAGACCCAGTACTTC. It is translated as CATSDLGLAGHLEETQYF.